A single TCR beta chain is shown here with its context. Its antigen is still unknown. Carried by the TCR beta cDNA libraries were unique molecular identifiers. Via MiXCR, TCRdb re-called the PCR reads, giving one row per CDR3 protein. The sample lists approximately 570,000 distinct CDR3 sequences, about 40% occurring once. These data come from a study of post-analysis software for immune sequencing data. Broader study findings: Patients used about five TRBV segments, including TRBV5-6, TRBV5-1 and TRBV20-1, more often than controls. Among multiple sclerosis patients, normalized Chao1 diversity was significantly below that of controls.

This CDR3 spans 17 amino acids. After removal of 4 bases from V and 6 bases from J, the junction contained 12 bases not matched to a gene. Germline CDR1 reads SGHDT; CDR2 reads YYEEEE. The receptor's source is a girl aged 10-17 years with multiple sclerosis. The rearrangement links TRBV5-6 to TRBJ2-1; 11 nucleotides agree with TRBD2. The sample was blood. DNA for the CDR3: TGTGCCAGCAGCCTCCCCGGGACTAGCGGTCCCTGCAATGAGCAGTTCTTC. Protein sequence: CASSLPGTSGPCNEQFF.